Listed here are 22 T cell receptor beta chains from one sample, sequenced in a study of T cell responses to AZD1222 COVID-19 vaccine (dated by TCRdb to about 2021). Per the publication, the time point label means: about 28 days (+/-7) after the second vaccine dose. Library construction relied on the immunoSEQ multiplex PCR assay. In TCRdb, the immuneACCESS table is reduced to in-frame sequences with V and J assigned. These tables do not hold every clone; where another copy was compared, an unresolved V gene accounts for under half, and the others remain unexplained. In this sample the table shows over 130,000 clones, 88% of which occur a single time. The ten largest clonotypes hold 3% to 4% of the sample. This material consisted of peripheral blood, taken 28 days after the second AZD1222 dose. These receptors originate from an adult who received the AZD1222 COVID-19 vaccine.

The chain couples TRBV5-1 to TRBJ2-5; 9 positions match TRBD2. The germline V gene encodes CDR1 SGHRS and CDR2 YFSETQ. This CDR3 spans 15 amino acids. With 1 base clipped from V and 1 base from J, the junction kept 2 bases outside the gene matches. The CDR3 spells CASSLTSGSQETQYF. The CDR3 DNA reads as TGCGCCAGCAGCTTGACTAGCGGGTCCCAAGAGACCCAGTACTTC.

The chain couples TRBV11-2 to TRBJ2-3; 8 bases agree with TRBD2. Germline assignment: CDR1 SGHAT and CDR2 FQNNGV. The CDR3 length is 16 residues. Trimming at V came to 3 bases and at J to 6 bases, leaving 11 bases not matched to a gene. The CDR3 loop reads CASSFGLAGRGDTQYF. CDR3 nucleotide sequence: TGTGCCAGCAGCTTCGGGCTAGCGGGCAGAGGGGATACGCAGTATTTT.

V usage is TRBV7-9 and J usage is TRBJ1-1; TRBD1 aligns across 10 bases. After removal of 5 bases from V and 2 bases from J, the junction contained 8 bases not matched to a gene. This CDR3 is 16 amino acids long. The germline V gene has CDR1 SEHNR and CDR2 FQNEAQ (reference sequence). The CDR3 sequence: CASSPEGTGANTEAFF. CDR3 DNA: TGTGCCAGCAGCCCTGAAGGGACAGGGGCTAACACTGAAGCTTTCTTT.

CDR3 sequence (DNA): TGTGCCAGCTCACCAGAAGGTAGGACTAGCGCAGATACGCAGTATTTT. It specifies CASSPEGRTSADTQYF. The genes are TRBV18 and TRBJ2-3, with 9 nucleotides matching TRBD2. CDR1 and CDR2 (germline): KGHSH, LQKENI. This CDR3 region has 16 residues. V shed 2 bases and J 4 bases; nucleotides not matched to a gene: 7.

The J gene is TRBJ2-2, the V gene TRBV6-6, with D possibly matching TRBD1 (5 bases). Germline CDR1 MNHNY, CDR2 SVGAGI (reference sequence). Trimming shortened V by 6 bases and J by 7 bases, and 15 bases separated the two germline ends. CDR3 length: 14 residues. CDR3 coding DNA: TGTGCCAGCAGCCAGCAGGGTCTTGGCGGGGAGCTGTTTTTT. It is translated as CASSQQGLGGELFF.

This clone turned up a few times. The V call is TRBV30, the J call TRBJ1-5; 10 bases fit TRBD1. The germline V gene encodes CDR1 GTSNPN and CDR2 SVGIG (reference sequence). The length of the CDR3 is 13 residues. Trimming cost V 5 bases and J 7 bases; bases outside gene matches: 5. The CDR3 bases are TGTGCCTGGGGGACAGGGGTAGGACAGCCCCAGCATTTT. It specifies CAWGTGVGQPQHF.

The chain links TRBV24-1 to TRBJ2-1, with a weak D call TRBD1 (6 bases). The CDR3 contains 16 residues. Germline V CDR1 and CDR2: KGHDR, SFDVKD. Trimming took 5 bases from V and 4 from J, leaving 17 bases between them. CDR3: CATSAQRPGQYNEQFF. The CDR3 coding sequence is TGTGCCACCAGTGCCCAGAGACCCGGACAGTACAATGAGCAGTTCTTC.

The chain couples TRBV7-2 to TRBJ1-3; tentatively, D is TRBD1 (5 bases). Deletions cut 1 base from V and 1 base from J, with 11 bases between. The CDR3 is made up of 16 amino acids. Germline CDR1 is SGHTA and CDR2 is FQGNSA. The CDR3 DNA follows: TGTGCCAGCAGCTTAGACTGGCCAGGGTCTGGAAACACCATATATTTT. Protein product: CASSLDWPGSGNTIYF.

This clone was found once. The chain combines TRBV6-5 with TRBJ1-2; D unclear. The germline gives CDR1 MNHEY, CDR2 SVGAGI. Deletions cut 4 bases from V and 0 bases from J, with 6 bases between. The CDR3 runs 13 residues. The CDR3 is CASSLTANYGYTF. The DNA for the CDR3 is TGTGCCAGCAGTTTAACAGCTAACTATGGCTACACCTTC.

The V call is TRBV5-5, the J call TRBJ2-3; D gene ambiguous. This CDR3 spans 14 amino acids. The V and J ends lost 1 base and 2 bases respectively, with 8 bases between them. CDR1 is SGHKS, CDR2 YYEKEE, per germline (reference sequence). This CDR3 is CASSLNSHTDTQYF. CDR3 bases: TGTGCCAGCAGCTTGAATTCCCACACAGATACGCAGTATTTT.

This chain uses TRBV28 with TRBJ1-1; TRBD1 is a possible D gene (6 bases). This CDR3 has 15 amino acids. Trimming took off 5 bases at V and 1 base at J, with 14 bases between the two ends. CDR1 is MDHEN, CDR2 SYDVKM, per germline. In DNA, the CDR3 is TGTGCCAGCAGTGCACCACAGGGCGGGAACACTGAAGCTTTCTTT. Translating it yields CASSAPQGGNTEAFF.

The CDR3 nucleotides read TGTGCCAGCAGTTATCGGGGAGGGAAGGCTAACTATGGCTACACCTTC. Protein sequence: CASSYRGGKANYGYTF. The rearrangement joins TRBV6-2 or TRBV6-3 to TRBJ1-2; no definite D call. Germline values: CDR1 MNHEY, CDR2 SVGEGT. With 3 bases removed from V and 0 bases from J, the gap between germline ends came to 14 bases. The CDR3 extends over 16 amino acids.

The DNA of the CDR3 is TGTGCCAGCAGCCAAGGACTAGCAGAGACCCAGTACTTC. Its translation is CASSQGLAETQYF. J is TRBJ2-5 and V is TRBV4-2; the match to TRBD2 covers 7 bases. Germline CDR1 reads LGHNA; CDR2 reads YNFKEQ. This CDR3 comprises 13 residues. V gave up 1 base and J gave up 4 bases; unmatched junction bases: 0.

The rearrangement joins TRBV7-9 to TRBJ1-1; 7 nucleotides match TRBD1. This CDR3 comprises 13 residues. Germline CDR1 reads SEHNR; CDR2 reads FQNEAQ (reference sequence). Trimming cost V 5 bases and J 5 bases; bases outside gene matches: 5. The CDR3 here is CASSTRQGTEAFF. CDR3 coding DNA: TGTGCCAGCAGCACTAGACAGGGAACTGAAGCTTTCTTT. The full variable domain, with the rest looked up from reference TRBV7-9 and TRBJ1-1, is DTGVSQNPRHKITKRGQNVTFRCDPISEHNRLYWYRQTLGQGPEFLTYFQNEAQLEKSRLLSDRFSAERPKGSFSTLEIQRTEQGDSAMYLCASSTRQGTEAFFGQGTRLTVV.

This sequence joins TRBV19 and TRBJ2-7, with 9 bases fitting TRBD1. There are 15 residues in the CDR3. After removal of 7 bases from V and 1 base from J, the junction contained 8 bases not matched to a gene. Germline CDR1 LNHDA, CDR2 SQIVND (reference sequence). The CDR3 DNA reads TGTGCCAGTATGGAAACTGGACAGGGGTCCTACGAGCAGTACTTC. Protein sequence: CASMETGQGSYEQYF.

This clone appeared a single time. The chain employs TRBV28 and TRBJ1-1; D unresolved. There are 11 residues in the CDR3. CDR1 and CDR2 (germline): MDHEN, SYDVKM. V lost 8 bases and J lost 1, with 5 bases in between. The CDR3 DNA sequence: TGTGCCAGCGGGGAGAACACTGAAGCTTTCTTT. Translation gives CASGENTEAFF.

V usage is TRBV14 and J usage is TRBJ2-1, with D tentatively TRBD1 (5 bases). Per the germline V gene, CDR1 is SGHDN and CDR2 is FVKESK. The CDR3 totals 18 residues. Trimming took 4 bases from V and 9 from J, leaving 28 bases between them. CDR3 amino acids: CASSPTYRQIPRQGEQFF. CDR3 nucleotide sequence: TGTGCCAGCAGCCCTACCTATCGACAGATCCCGAGGCAGGGTGAGCAGTTCTTC.

This chain joins TRBV28 and TRBJ2-1, with D perhaps matching TRBD1 (6 bases). V lost 7 bases, J lost 7 bases, and 14 bases lay in between. CDR1 is MDHEN, CDR2 SYDVKM, per germline. The CDR3 sequence is 13 residues long. Written as DNA, the CDR3 is TGTGCCAGCAACCGACAGGCCCGTAATGAGCAGTTCTTC. Protein product: CASNRQARNEQFF.

The rearrangement uses TRBV19 and TRBJ1-4, with D uncertain. CDR3 size: 16 residues. The germline V gene has CDR1 LNHDA and CDR2 SQIVND (reference sequence). Trimming cost V 5 bases and J 5 bases, with 18 bases left between them. In DNA, the CDR3 is TGTGCCAGTAGTGCTTCCTTGGGGTACGAAAATGAAAAACTGTTTTTT. Protein product: CASSASLGYENEKLFF.

The V call is TRBV4-2, the J call TRBJ2-1; D ambiguous. V was shortened by 0 bases and J by 4 bases, with 10 bases between the two germline ends. The CDR3 loop spans 15 amino acids. Germline loops: CDR1 LGHNA, CDR2 YNFKEQ. DNA of the CDR3: TGTGCCAGCAGCCAAGAGGAGACTCCGTACAATGAGCAGTTCTTC. This gives the protein CASSQEETPYNEQFF.

V is TRBV19 and J is TRBJ2-1; 9 bases fit TRBD2. The trim removed 7 bases at V and 6 bases at J, leaving 13 bases unmatched. The germline gives CDR1 LNHDA, CDR2 SQIVND (reference sequence). The CDR3 has 16 amino acids. The CDR3 DNA sequence: TGTGCCAGTACCCCTATCCTAGCGGGACATCGCAATGAGCAGTTCTTC. Translating it yields CASTPILAGHRNEQFF. The variable domain in full, completed from reference TRBV19 and TRBJ2-1, reads DGGITQSPKYLFRKEGQNVTLSCEQNLNHDAMYWYRQDPGQGLRLIYYSQIVNDFQKGDIAEGYSVSREKKESFPLTVTSAQKNPTAFYLCASTPILAGHRNEQFFGPGTRLTVL.

The chain carries TRBV21-1 and TRBJ1-3; TRBD1 is the table's D call, not checked against the DNA. TRBV21-1 is tagged as a pseudogene. The CDR3 totals 17 residues. The CDR3 sequence is CASSLIRGQSSGNTIYF. The CDR3, as DNA: TGTGCCAGCAGCTTGATAAGGGGTCAGAGCTCTGGAAACACCATATATTTT.